This T cell receptor (beta chain) was obtained from a study of cytomegalovirus exposure and HLA in healthy donors. Study-wide findings and caveats: As a later analysis showed, a missense DCLRE1C variant was linked to trimming of TCR beta V- and J-genes. A later analysis reported that several of the most significant clusters appeared to be linked to common viral pathogens, among them Epstein-Barr virus. Previously analyzed data showed that most TCR beta V segments were productive at a frequency of about 87% or about 30%. Most CMV-associated TCR beta chains were later found to appear HLA-restricted.

This CDR3 spans 17 amino acids. CDR1 SNHLY and CDR2 FYNNEI come from the germline V gene. With V trimmed by 6 bases and J by 7 bases, 16 bases remained unmatched. PCR primers comprised 60 Vbeta and 13 Jbeta primers. TCRdb keeps only in-frame clones here, not all; method: immunoSEQ multiplex PCR. The sample consists of 190,000 or so clones, about 80% of them appearing once. In its sample, this clone was seen once. The antigen is unknown. The sequenced sample consisted of PBMCs. The clonotype was recovered from a boy aged 5-17 years in good health and CMV-seronegative. The chain uses TRBV2 and TRBJ2-1; TRBD2 matches at 9 bases. The CDR3 DNA reads as TGTGCCAGCAGGTCCCCCGGGGGTAGCGGGAGAGAAAATGAGCAGTTCTTC. Residues: CASRSPGGSGRENEQFF. The variable domain in full, completed from reference TRBV2 and TRBJ2-1, reads EPEVTQTPSHQVTQMGQEVILRCVPISNHLYFYWYRQILGQKVEFLVSFYNNEISEKSEIFDDQFSVERPDGSNFTLKIRSTKLEDSAMYFCASRSPGGSGRENEQFFGPGTRLTVL.